The 6 T cell receptor beta chains in this list originate from one sample, sequenced in a study of T cells in localized non-small cell lung cancer. TCRdb keeps only in-frame clones here, not all; method: immunoSEQ multiplex PCR. The sample lists under 35,000 clones, about nine tenths occurring once. Specimen: peripheral blood mononuclear cells, collected before any cancer treatment. These receptors were obtained from a woman aged 35-75 years with stage III lung adenocarcinoma.

In nucleotides, the CDR3 is TGCGCCAGCAGCTTGACTAGCGGGCCCTACGAGCAGTACTTC. Protein: CASSLTSGPYEQYF. The rearrangement joins TRBV5-1 to TRBJ2-7; 9 bases are a match to TRBD2. V was pared by 1 base and J by 2 bases, with 1 base of the junction left unmatched. Germline assignment: CDR1 SGHRS and CDR2 YFSETQ. CDR3 size: 14 residues.

The rearrangement uses TRBV5-1 and TRBJ2-7, with D perhaps given as TRBD1 or TRBD2 (5 bases each). CDR1 is SGHRS and CDR2 is YFSETQ in the germline V gene. The CDR3 length is 12 residues. Between the trimmed V and J ends, which lost 4 bases and 5 bases, there was a span of 10 bases. The CDR3 loop reads CASSVGTDEQYF. The CDR3 DNA is TGCGCCAGCAGCGTGGGGACGGACGAGCAGTACTTC.

This chain connects TRBV14 to TRBJ2-2, with TRBD2 matching over 12 bases. This CDR3 region has 16 residues. Germline CDR1 and CDR2: SGHDN and FVKESK. The J segment lost 4 bases and the V segment lost 1 base, leaving 1 base of the junction unmatched. Here the CDR3 reads CASSQGLAGVTGELFF. For the CDR3, the DNA is TGTGCCAGCAGCCAAGGACTAGCGGGGGTCACCGGGGAGCTGTTTTTT.

V is TRBV10-2 and J is TRBJ1-3; unclear D gene. The CDR3 length is 14 residues. Looked up from germline, CDR1 is WSHSY and CDR2 is SAAADI. V lost 3 bases, J lost 0 bases, and 6 bases lay in between. This CDR3 is CASSDRSSGNTIYF. The CDR3 DNA reads TGCGCCAGCAGTGACCGAAGCTCTGGAAACACCATATATTTT.

The chain uses TRBV30 and TRBJ2-7, with D perhaps assigned TRBD1 or TRBD2 (6 bases each). The CDR3 spans 13 residues. Germline values: CDR1 GTSNPN, CDR2 SVGIG (reference sequence). Trimming shortened V by 0 bases and J by 6 bases, and 12 bases separated the two germline ends. The CDR3 is CAWSVLGGAEQYF. CDR3 in DNA: TGTGCCTGGAGTGTACTCGGGGGCGCCGAGCAGTACTTC.

This chain's CDR3 is CASSPLGAGANVLTF. CDR3 bases: TGTGCCAGCAGCCCCCTTGGAGCTGGGGCCAACGTCCTGACTTTC. V is TRBV27 and J is TRBJ2-6, with D unresolved. Germline CDR1 and CDR2: MNHEY and SMNVEV (reference sequence). With 6 bases removed from V and 2 bases from J, the gap between germline ends came to 11 bases. This CDR3 contains 15 residues.